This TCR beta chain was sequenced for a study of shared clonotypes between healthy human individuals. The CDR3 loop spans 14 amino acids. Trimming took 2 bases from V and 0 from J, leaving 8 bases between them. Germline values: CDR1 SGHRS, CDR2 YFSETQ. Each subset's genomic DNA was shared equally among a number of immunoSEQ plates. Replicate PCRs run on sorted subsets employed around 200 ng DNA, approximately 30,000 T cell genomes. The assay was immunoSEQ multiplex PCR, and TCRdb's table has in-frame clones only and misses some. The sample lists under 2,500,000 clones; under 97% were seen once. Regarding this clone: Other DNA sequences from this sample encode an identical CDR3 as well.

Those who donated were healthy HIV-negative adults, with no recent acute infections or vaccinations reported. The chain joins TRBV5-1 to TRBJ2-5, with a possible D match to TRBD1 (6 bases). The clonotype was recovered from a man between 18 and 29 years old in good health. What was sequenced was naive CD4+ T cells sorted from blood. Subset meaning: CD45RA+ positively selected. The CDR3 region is CASSLGQYQETQYF. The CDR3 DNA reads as TGCGCCAGCAGCTTAGGACAGTACCAAGAGACCCAGTACTTC.